Below, 21 T cell receptor beta chains from the same sample are listed, as sequenced in a study of preoperative IRX-2 immunotherapy in early breast cancer. Sequenced by immunoSEQ multiplex PCR; TCRdb stores in-frame clones only, minus some. Here the sample spans over 55,000 clones, less than 95% being singletons. Treatment specified: preoperative locoregional IRX-2 cytokine immunotherapy. The material was obtained from a patient treated with IRX-2 immunotherapy. These receptors all stem from a human donor with breast cancer.

This rearrangement joins TRBV15 to TRBJ1-1; D ambiguous. V was trimmed by 3 bases and J by 1 base, leaving 9 bases between them. The CDR3 contains 14 residues. The germline CDR1 and CDR2 sequences are LNHNV and YYDKDF (reference sequence). As DNA, the CDR3 is TGTGCCACCAGCAGGGTCGTAGGGAACACTGAAGCTTTCTTT. Amino acids: CATSRVVGNTEAFF.

The genes are TRBV7-6 and TRBJ2-7; D is possibly TRBD1 or TRBD2 (7 bases each). Germline CDR1 and CDR2: SGHVS and FNYEAQ. This CDR3 is built from 14 residues. Trimming removed 5 bases at V and 5 bases at J, with 16 bases between. The CDR3 region has the DNA TGTGCCAGCAGCCCGACCAGGGGGGGCCACGAGCAGTACTTC. Encoded protein: CASSPTRGGHEQYF.

This sequence joins TRBV7-2 and TRBJ2-1; TRBD1 or TRBD2 may be the D gene (6 bases each). This CDR3 spans 15 amino acids. V shed 5 bases and J shed 1 base, with 12 bases lying between them. Germline CDR1 reads SGHTA; CDR2 reads FQGNSA. The CDR3 DNA is TGTGCCAGCAGCCCGGGGGCCGGTTCCTACAATGAGCAGTTCTTC. Residues: CASSPGAGSYNEQFF.

The chain employs TRBV6-6 and TRBJ2-1, with no clear D. Per germline, CDR1 MNHNY and CDR2 SVGAGI (reference sequence). This CDR3 has 10 residues. V shed 4 bases and J shed 6 bases, with 1 base lying between them. In DNA, the CDR3 is TGTGCCAGCAGTTCCAATGAGCAGTTCTTC. This codes for CASSSNEQFF.

The chain is built from TRBV27 and TRBJ2-7; D uncertain. Looked up from germline, CDR1 is MNHEY and CDR2 is SMNVEV (reference sequence). Trimming pared 2 bases from V and 3 bases from J, leaving 8 bases between. The CDR3 is 13 residues long. CDR3: CASSLSSDYEQYF. The CDR3 DNA sequence: TGTGCCAGCAGTTTAAGCTCGGACTACGAGCAGTACTTC.

CDR3 sequence reads: CATTFGFQETQYF. The CDR3 region has the DNA TGTGCCACCACCTTTGGTTTCCAAGAGACCCAGTACTTC. This sequence joins TRBV10-3 and TRBJ2-5; D uncertain. The CDR3 sequence is 13 residues long. Germline CDR1 ENHRY, CDR2 SYGVKD. The ends were cut back, 10 bases at V and 1 base at J, with 13 bases in the middle.

The chain links TRBV5-1 to TRBJ1-2; no clear D. Germline CDR1 reads SGHRS; CDR2 reads YFSETQ. CDR3 length: 14 amino acids. V was shortened by 0 bases and J by 0 bases, with 6 bases between the two germline ends. The CDR3 coding sequence is TGCGCCAGCAGCTTGGAACGGGCTAACTATGGCTACACCTTC. This translates into CASSLERANYGYTF.

The chain uses TRBV5-1 and TRBJ1-5; D not resolved. V was clipped by 5 bases and J by 4 bases, with 10 bases between them. Germline values: CDR1 SGHRS, CDR2 YFSETQ. CDR3 length: 13 amino acids. CDR3 DNA: TGCGCCAGCAGTAGTACCGGGAATCAGCCCCAGCATTTT. As protein: CASSSTGNQPQHF.

The V and J genes are TRBV11-2 and TRBJ2-6, with D perhaps given as TRBD1 or TRBD2 (5 bases each). V was shortened by 8 bases and J by 7 bases, with 18 bases between the two germline ends. Per germline, CDR1 SGHAT and CDR2 FQNNGV. This CDR3 spans 15 amino acids. The CDR3 DNA reads as TGTGCCAGCGGTGGGGCAGCGGATTATGCCAACGTCCTGACTTTC. This gives the protein CASGGAADYANVLTF.

The V gene is TRBV4-1, the J gene TRBJ2-5; 12 bases agree with TRBD2. Per the germline V gene, CDR1 is MGHRA and CDR2 is YSYEKL. The ends lost 4 bases at V and 4 bases at J; junction bases unmatched: 4. CDR3 length: 15 residues. The CDR3 sequence is CASSLMGLAGETQYF. CDR3 bases: TGCGCCAGCAGCCTGATGGGACTAGCGGGAGAGACCCAGTACTTC.

The rearrangement links TRBV13 to TRBJ2-5; tentatively, D is TRBD2 (6 bases). The DNA end is a closer match to TRBJ2-7, so the J assignment may be wrong. This CDR3 is built from 13 residues. Looked up from germline, CDR1 is PRHDT and CDR2 is FYEKMQ (reference sequence). The CDR3 protein is CASSLRAGYEQYF. The CDR3 region has the DNA TGTGCCAGCAGCCTCAGAGCGGGCTACGAGCAGTACTTC.

This chain uses TRBV19 with TRBJ2-7, with 8 bases matching TRBD1. The CDR3 runs to 14 residues. Germline assignment: CDR1 LNHDA and CDR2 SQIVND (reference sequence). The trim removed 4 bases at V and 1 base at J, leaving 3 bases unmatched. CDR3 sequence reads: CASSRTGGSYEQYF. DNA of the CDR3: TGTGCCAGTAGTAGAACAGGGGGTTCCTACGAGCAGTACTTC.

This chain connects TRBV7-2 to TRBJ2-2, with 13 bases aligning to TRBD2. Germline lookup yields CDR1 SGHTA and CDR2 FQGNSA. The junction had 5 bases not matched to a gene; V was cut back by 2 bases and J by 5 bases. The CDR3 is 17 amino acids. The CDR3 region has the DNA TGTGCCAGCAGCTTACTGGGACTAGCGGGACATACCGGGGAGCTGTTTTTT. Protein sequence: CASSLLGLAGHTGELFF.

The gene calls are TRBV28 and TRBJ2-7; D is perhaps TRBD2 (5 bases). Germline V CDR1 and CDR2: MDHEN, SYDVKM. The CDR3 extends over 11 amino acids. Trimming left V 4 bases short and J 7 bases short, with 8 bases between. CDR3 amino acids: CASSYEGEQYF. CDR3 nucleotides: TGTGCCAGCAGTTATGAGGGTGAGCAGTACTTC. Using reference TRBV28 and TRBJ2-7 for the parts outside the CDR3, the full variable domain is DVKVTQSSRYLVKRTGEKVFLECVQDMDHENMFWYRQDPGLGLRLIYFSYDVKMKEKGDIPEGYSVSREKKERFSLILESASTNQTSMYLCASSYEGEQYFGPGTRLTVT.

This chain joins TRBV7-9 and TRBJ2-2, with 7 bases identical to TRBD1. The CDR3 runs to 14 residues. The germline V gene has CDR1 SEHNR and CDR2 FQNEAQ (reference sequence). V shed 2 bases and J 6 bases; nucleotides not matched to a gene: 3. CDR3 loop: CASSLLGQSGELFF. The DNA of the CDR3 is TGTGCCAGCAGCTTATTGGGACAGTCCGGGGAGCTGTTTTTT. Variable domain in full (rest from reference TRBV7-9 and TRBJ2-2): DTGVSQNPRHKITKRGQNVTFRCDPISEHNRLYWYRQTLGQGPEFLTYFQNEAQLEKSRLLSDRFSAERPKGSFSTLEIQRTEQGDSAMYLCASSLLGQSGELFFGEGSRLTVL.

DNA of the CDR3: TGCGCCAGCAGTGAGTCGGGGGGAGGGGTACGCTACGAGCAGTACTTC. Translating it yields CASSESGGGVRYEQYF. V gene TRBV10-2 combines with J gene TRBJ2-5; 7 bases match TRBD2. The end of the DNA aligns better with TRBJ2-7, so the J call may be wrong. The V gene's germline CDR1 is WSHSY and CDR2 SAAADI. The CDR3 has 16 amino acids.

This chain links TRBV7-6 with TRBJ2-2; possible D gene TRBD1, 7 bases. The germline gives CDR1 SGHVS, CDR2 FNYEAQ. The CDR3 loop spans 15 amino acids. V was pared by 1 base and J by 3 bases, with 9 bases between. Here the CDR3 reads CASSLGRGDTGELFF. DNA of the CDR3: TGTGCCAGCAGCTTAGGCAGGGGGGACACCGGGGAGCTGTTTTTT.

V and J are TRBV10-3 and TRBJ2-5; TRBD2 matches at 10 bases. The ends lost 8 bases at V and 3 bases at J; junction bases unmatched: 6. From germline, CDR1 is ENHRY and CDR2 SYGVKD. CDR3 length: 14 amino acids. The DNA for the CDR3 is TGTGCCATCTCCAGCGGGGGGGCCGAAGAGACCCAGTACTTC. Amino acid sequence: CAISSGGAEETQYF.

This sequence joins TRBV28 and TRBJ1-1; D may be TRBD1 (6 bases). V lost 3 bases and J lost 11, with 13 bases in between. The germline V gene has CDR1 MDHEN and CDR2 SYDVKM. The CDR3 has 12 residues. The DNA of the CDR3 is TGTGCCAGCAGTTTGTCCAGGGGTGAGGCTTTCTTT. Protein sequence: CASSLSRGEAFF.

The chain links TRBV7-2 to TRBJ1-5; D might be TRBD1 (6 bases). Germline V gene data show CDR1 as SGHTA and CDR2 as FQGNSA. The CDR3 spans 15 residues. Between the trimmed V and J ends, which lost 0 bases and 11 bases, there was a span of 17 bases. The CDR3 region has the DNA TGTGCCAGCAGCTTAGCCAGTAGGGGGGCTCGTTCCCAGCATTTT. The encoded protein is CASSLASRGARSQHF.

The chain uses TRBV10-3 and TRBJ1-1; TRBD1 aligns across 11 bases. This CDR3 comprises 14 residues. Germline V gene lookup returns CDR1 ENHRY and CDR2 SYGVKD. Trimming removed 7 bases from V and 4 bases from J; junction bases left unmatched: 5. CDR3 DNA: TGTGCCATCACTCGGGACAGGGGGGGCACTGAAGCTTTCTTT. This translates into CAITRDRGGTEAFF.